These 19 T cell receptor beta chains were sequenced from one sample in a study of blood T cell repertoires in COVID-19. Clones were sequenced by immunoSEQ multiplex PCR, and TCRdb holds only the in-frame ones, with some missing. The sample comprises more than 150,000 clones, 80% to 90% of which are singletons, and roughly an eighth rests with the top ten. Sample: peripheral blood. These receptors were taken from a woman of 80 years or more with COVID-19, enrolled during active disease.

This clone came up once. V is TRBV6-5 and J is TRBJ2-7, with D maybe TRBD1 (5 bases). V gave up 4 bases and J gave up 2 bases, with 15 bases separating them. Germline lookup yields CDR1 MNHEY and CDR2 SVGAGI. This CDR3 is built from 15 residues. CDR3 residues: CASSSHQGITYEQYF. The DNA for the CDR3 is TGTGCCAGCAGTTCGCACCAGGGAATAACCTACGAGCAGTACTTC.

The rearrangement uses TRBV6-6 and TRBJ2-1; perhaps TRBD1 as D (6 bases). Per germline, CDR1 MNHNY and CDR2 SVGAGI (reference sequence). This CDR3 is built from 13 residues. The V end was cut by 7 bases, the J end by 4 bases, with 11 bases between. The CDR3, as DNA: TGTGCCAGCACCCCAGGGGTTTACAATGAGCAGTTCTTC. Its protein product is CASTPGVYNEQFF.

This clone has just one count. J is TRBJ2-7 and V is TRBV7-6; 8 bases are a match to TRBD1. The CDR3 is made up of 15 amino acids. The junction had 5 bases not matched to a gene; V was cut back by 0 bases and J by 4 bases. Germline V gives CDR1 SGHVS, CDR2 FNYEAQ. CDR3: CASSLAGTGVYEQYF. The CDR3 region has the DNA TGTGCCAGCAGCTTAGCCGGGACAGGAGTTTACGAGCAGTACTTC.

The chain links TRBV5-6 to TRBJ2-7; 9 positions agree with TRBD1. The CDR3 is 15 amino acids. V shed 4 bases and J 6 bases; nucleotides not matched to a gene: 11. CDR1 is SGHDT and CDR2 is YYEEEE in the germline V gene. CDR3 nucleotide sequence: TGTGCCAGCAGCCTTCTCGGACAGGGGAAGTCCGAGCAGTACTTC. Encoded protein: CASSLLGQGKSEQYF.

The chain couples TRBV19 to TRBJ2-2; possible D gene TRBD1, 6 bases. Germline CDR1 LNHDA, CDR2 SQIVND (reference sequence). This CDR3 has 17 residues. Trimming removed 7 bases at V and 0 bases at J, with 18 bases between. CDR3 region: CASTSPPDSSNTGELFF. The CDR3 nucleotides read TGTGCCAGTACCAGCCCCCCGGACAGTTCGAACACCGGGGAGCTGTTTTTT.

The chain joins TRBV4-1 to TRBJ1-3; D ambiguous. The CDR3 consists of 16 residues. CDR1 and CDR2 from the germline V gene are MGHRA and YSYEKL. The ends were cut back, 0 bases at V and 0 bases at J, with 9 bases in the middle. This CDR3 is CASSQDPGSSGNTIYF. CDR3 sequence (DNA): TGCGCCAGCAGCCAAGATCCGGGTAGCTCTGGAAACACCATATATTTT.

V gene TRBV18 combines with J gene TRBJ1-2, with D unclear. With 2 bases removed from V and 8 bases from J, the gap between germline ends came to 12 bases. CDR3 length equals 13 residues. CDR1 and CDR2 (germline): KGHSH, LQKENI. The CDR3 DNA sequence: TGTGCCAGCTCACCAGAAAGATTGGGCGGCTACACCTTC. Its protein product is CASSPERLGGYTF.

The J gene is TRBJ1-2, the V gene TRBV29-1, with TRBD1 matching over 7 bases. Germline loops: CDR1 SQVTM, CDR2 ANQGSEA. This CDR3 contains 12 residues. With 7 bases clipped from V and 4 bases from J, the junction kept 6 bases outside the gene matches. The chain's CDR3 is CSAQTGLYGYTF. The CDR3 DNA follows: TGCAGCGCCCAGACAGGGCTCTATGGCTACACCTTC.

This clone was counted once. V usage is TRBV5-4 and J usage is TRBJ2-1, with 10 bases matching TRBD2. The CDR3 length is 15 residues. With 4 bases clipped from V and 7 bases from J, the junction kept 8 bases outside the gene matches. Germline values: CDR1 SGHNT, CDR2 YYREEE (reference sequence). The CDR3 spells CASSPGLASSNEQFF. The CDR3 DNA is TGTGCCAGCAGCCCGGGACTAGCGTCGTCGAATGAGCAGTTCTTC.

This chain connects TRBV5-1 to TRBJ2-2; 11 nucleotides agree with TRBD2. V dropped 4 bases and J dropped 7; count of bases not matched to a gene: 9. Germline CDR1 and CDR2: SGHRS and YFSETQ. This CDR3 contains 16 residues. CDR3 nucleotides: TGCGCCAGCAGCCCGATTAGCGGGAGGGCTAGCGGGGAGCTGTTTTTT. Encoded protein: CASSPISGRASGELFF.

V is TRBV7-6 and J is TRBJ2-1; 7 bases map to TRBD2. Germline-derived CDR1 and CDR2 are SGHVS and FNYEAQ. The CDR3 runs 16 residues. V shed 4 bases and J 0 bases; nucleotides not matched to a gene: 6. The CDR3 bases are TGTGCCAGCAGCTCCTGGCGGGGGAGCTCCTACAATGAGCAGTTCTTC. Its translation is CASSSWRGSSYNEQFF. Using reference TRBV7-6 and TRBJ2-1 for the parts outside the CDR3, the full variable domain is GAGVSQSPRYKVTKRGQDVALRCDPISGHVSLYWYRQALGQGPEFLTYFNYEAQQDKSGLPNDRFSAERPEGSISTLTIQRTEQRDSAMYRCASSSWRGSSYNEQFFGPGTRLTVL.

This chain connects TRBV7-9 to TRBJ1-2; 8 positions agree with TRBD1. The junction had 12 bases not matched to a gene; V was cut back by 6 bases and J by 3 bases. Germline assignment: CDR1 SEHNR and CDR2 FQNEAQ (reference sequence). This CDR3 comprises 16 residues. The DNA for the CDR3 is TGTGCCAGCAGTCACCCCATCACGACAGGGGACTATGGCTACACCTTC. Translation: CASSHPITTGDYGYTF.

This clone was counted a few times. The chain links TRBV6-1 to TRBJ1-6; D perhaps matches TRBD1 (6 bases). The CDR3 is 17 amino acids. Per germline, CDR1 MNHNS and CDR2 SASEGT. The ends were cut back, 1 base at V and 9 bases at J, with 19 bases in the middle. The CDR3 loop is CASSEVGGAGLRSPLHF. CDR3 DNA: TGTGCCAGCAGTGAAGTGGGGGGGGCAGGTTTGCGTTCACCCCTCCACTTT.

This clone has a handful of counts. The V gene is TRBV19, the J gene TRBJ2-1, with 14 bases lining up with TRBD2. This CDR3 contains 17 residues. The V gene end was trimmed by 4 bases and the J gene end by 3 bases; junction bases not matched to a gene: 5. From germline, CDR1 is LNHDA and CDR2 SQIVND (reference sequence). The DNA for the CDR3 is TGTGCCAGTAGTACTGGGACTAGCGGGAGCGACTACAATGAGCAGTTCTTC. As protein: CASSTGTSGSDYNEQFF.

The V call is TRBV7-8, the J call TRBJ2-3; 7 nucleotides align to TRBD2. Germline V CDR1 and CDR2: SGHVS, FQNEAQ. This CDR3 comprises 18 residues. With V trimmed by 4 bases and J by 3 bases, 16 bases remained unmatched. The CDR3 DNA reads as TGTGCCAGCAGCTCCTCCCGTCGGCTAGCGGTTGATACAGATACGCAGTATTTT. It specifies CASSSSRRLAVDTDTQYF.

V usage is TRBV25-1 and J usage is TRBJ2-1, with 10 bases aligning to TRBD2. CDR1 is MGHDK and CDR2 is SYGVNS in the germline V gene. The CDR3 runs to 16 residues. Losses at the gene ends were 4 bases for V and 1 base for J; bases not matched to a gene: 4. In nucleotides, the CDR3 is TGTGCCAGCAGTGCCCTGGGACTAGCGTCCTACAATGAGCAGTTCTTC. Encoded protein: CASSALGLASYNEQFF.

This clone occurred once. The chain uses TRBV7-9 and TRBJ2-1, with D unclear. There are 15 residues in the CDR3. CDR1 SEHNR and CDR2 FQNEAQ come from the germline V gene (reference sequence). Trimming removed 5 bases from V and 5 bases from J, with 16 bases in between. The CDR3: CASSPKRRIDNEQFF. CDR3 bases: TGTGCCAGCAGCCCTAAACGGCGGATTGACAATGAGCAGTTCTTC.

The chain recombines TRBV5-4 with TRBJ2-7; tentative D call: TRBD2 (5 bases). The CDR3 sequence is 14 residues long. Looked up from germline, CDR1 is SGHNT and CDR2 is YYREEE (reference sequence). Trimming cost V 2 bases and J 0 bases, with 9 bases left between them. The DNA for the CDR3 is TGTGCCAGCAGCTTTCGAGGAGGCTCCTACGAGCAGTACTTC. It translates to CASSFRGGSYEQYF.

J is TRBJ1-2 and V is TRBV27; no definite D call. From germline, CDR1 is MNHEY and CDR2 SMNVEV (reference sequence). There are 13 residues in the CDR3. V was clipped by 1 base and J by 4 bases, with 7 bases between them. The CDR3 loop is CASSLLGSYGYTF. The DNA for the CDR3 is TGTGCCAGCAGTTTATTGGGCAGCTATGGCTACACCTTC.